The 29 T cell receptor beta chains below come from one sample, sequenced in a study of a mutant IDH1 vaccine in newly diagnosed glioma. No antigens are known for them. Documented time point: week 23, last vaccination. Each dose of the vaccine consisted of 300 ug of mutant IDH1 20-mer peptide, with topical imiquimod. Data came from immunoSEQ multiplex PCR; TCRdb stores just in-frame clones and leaves some out. The sample holds roughly 74,000 clones, more than 70% seen once. Sequences were derived from PBMCs, sampled from a glioma patient whose treatment included an IDH1 peptide vaccine. The receptor set was obtained from a woman aged 45-65 years with glioma.

V and J are TRBV11-2 and TRBJ1-2; a weak D match, TRBD1 (6 bases). CDR1 and CDR2 (germline): SGHAT, FQNNGV. This CDR3 has 13 residues. V was clipped by 5 bases and J by 4 bases, with 11 bases between them. CDR3 DNA: TGTGCCAGCAGCCCGGGACACGGCTATGGCTACACCTTC. This sequence encodes CASSPGHGYGYTF. The whole variable domain, remainder taken from reference TRBV11-2 and TRBJ1-2, is EAGVAQSPRYKIIEKRQSVAFWCNPISGHATLYWYQQILGQGPKLLIQFQNNGVVDDSQLPKDRFSAERLKGVDSTLKIQPAKLEDSAVYLCASSPGHGYGYTFGSGTRLTVV.

The V and J genes are TRBV5-6 and TRBJ2-7; 8 positions agree with TRBD1. This CDR3 comprises 14 residues. V was clipped by 4 bases and J by 3 bases; unmatched bases: 6. CDR1 and CDR2 from the germline V gene are SGHDT and YYEEEE. DNA for the CDR3: TGTGCCAGCAGCACGGGACAGGTGTTCTACGAGCAGTACTTC. It yields the protein CASSTGQVFYEQYF.

The V call is TRBV2, the J call TRBJ2-1; tentatively, D is TRBD1 (5 bases). V shed 3 bases and J shed 8 bases, with 14 bases lying between them. This CDR3 is 14 amino acids long. Germline V gives CDR1 SNHLY, CDR2 FYNNEI. The CDR3 loop is CASSEDIGPHEQFF. CDR3 sequence (DNA): TGTGCCAGCAGTGAGGACATCGGTCCCCATGAGCAGTTCTTC.

To note about this clone: At one boundary the junction diverges from the germline segment, which might be a read error. The V call is TRBV9, the J call TRBJ2-1, with 7 nucleotides matching TRBD1. This CDR3 has 13 residues. Germline V lookup: CDR1 SGDLS, CDR2 YYNGEE. CDR3 sequence reads: CAGSVGGLGEQFF. The CDR3 DNA reads as TGTGCCGGCAGCGTAGGGGGCTTAGGTGAGCAGTTCTTC.

The V gene is TRBV10-3, the J gene TRBJ2-6; D may correspond to TRBD1 or TRBD2 (5 bases each). The V gene lost 4 bases and the J gene lost 1 base, with 8 bases spanning the gap. Germline loops: CDR1 ENHRY, CDR2 SYGVKD. This CDR3 has 15 residues. As DNA, the CDR3 is TGTGCCATCAGTGCTGGGACGTCTGGGGCCAACGTCCTGACTTTC. Encoded protein: CAISAGTSGANVLTF.

V gene TRBV7-2 combines with J gene TRBJ2-1; 8 nucleotides agree with TRBD2. The CDR3 has 13 amino acids. CDR1 and CDR2 from the germline V gene are SGHTA and FQGNSA. V dropped 4 bases and J dropped 9; count of bases not matched to a gene: 5. CDR3 sequence (DNA): TGTGCCAGCAGCTCCTTAGCGGGACGTGAGCAGTTCTTC. Amino acid sequence: CASSSLAGREQFF. Complete variable domain (other parts from reference TRBV7-2 and TRBJ2-1): GAGVSQSPSNKVTEKGKDVELRCDPISGHTALYWYRQSLGQGLEFLIYFQGNSAPDKSGLPSDRFSAERTGGSVSTLTIQRTQQEDSAVYLCASSSLAGREQFFGPGTRLTVL.

V and J are TRBV28 and TRBJ1-2; a possible D gene is TRBD1 (6 bases). The CDR3 totals 14 residues. The V gene's germline CDR1 is MDHEN and CDR2 SYDVKM. V lost 3 bases and J lost 2, with 10 bases in between. Here the CDR3 reads CASSLSGENYGYTF. DNA for the CDR3: TGTGCCAGCAGTTTGTCAGGGGAGAACTATGGCTACACCTTC.

The gene calls are TRBV4-2 and TRBJ1-2; D call uncertain. The V and J ends lost 4 bases and 8 bases respectively, with 17 bases between them. Germline CDR1 and CDR2: LGHNA and YNFKEQ. CDR3 length equals 14 residues. The CDR3 spells CASSPWTEERGYTF. CDR3 bases: TGTGCCAGCAGCCCTTGGACTGAAGAAAGGGGCTACACCTTC.

This chain links TRBV30 with TRBJ2-7, with D possibly being TRBD1 (6 bases). Germline V gene sequence: CDR1 GTSNPN, CDR2 SVGIG (reference sequence). The CDR3 length is 15 residues. The V and J ends lost 2 bases and 3 bases respectively, with 17 bases between them. This CDR3 is CAWSPQGKGLYEQYF. DNA for the CDR3: TGTGCCTGGAGTCCGCAGGGGAAGGGGCTCTACGAGCAGTACTTC.

The chain uses TRBV5-1 and TRBJ2-1, with D perhaps TRBD1 (5 bases). In germline, CDR1 is SGHRS, CDR2 YFSETQ. V lost 6 bases and J 7 bases, leaving 14 bases between the germline ends. The CDR3 loop spans 13 amino acids. The CDR3 here is CASNGPQGNEQFF. CDR3 nucleotide sequence: TGCGCCAGCAATGGACCTCAGGGAAATGAGCAGTTCTTC.

V is TRBV9 and J is TRBJ2-7; 14 nucleotides align to TRBD2. After removal of 0 bases from V and 7 bases from J, the junction contained 3 bases not matched to a gene. The germline V gene has CDR1 SGDLS and CDR2 YYNGEE. The CDR3 contains 15 residues. Here the CDR3 reads CASSVAGLAGGEQYF. CDR3 sequence (DNA): TGTGCCAGCAGCGTAGCTGGACTAGCGGGAGGTGAGCAGTACTTC. Full variable domain (missing parts from reference TRBV9 and TRBJ2-7): DSGVTQTPKHLITATGQRVTLRCSPRSGDLSVYWYQQSLDQGLQFLIQYYNGEERAKGNILERFSAQQFPDLHSELNLSSLELGDSALYFCASSVAGLAGGEQYFGPGTRLTVT.

This clone was recorded only once. J is TRBJ1-2 and V is TRBV19; D is uncertain. The length of the CDR3 is 17 residues. Trimming cost V 2 bases and J 4 bases, with 20 bases left between them. Germline CDR1 and CDR2: LNHDA and SQIVND (reference sequence). The CDR3: CASSIKGIRGNSYGYTF. CDR3 DNA: TGTGCCAGTAGTATAAAAGGGATCCGGGGTAACTCCTATGGCTACACCTTC.

The chain carries TRBV29-1 and TRBJ2-2; TRBD1 aligns across 7 bases. The CDR3 contains 13 residues. Germline V gene lookup returns CDR1 SQVTM and CDR2 ANQGSEA. The V gene end was trimmed by 6 bases and the J gene end by 4 bases; junction bases not matched to a gene: 5. CDR3 sequence: CSVDREGTGELFF. CDR3 DNA: TGCAGCGTAGACAGGGAAGGCACCGGGGAGCTGTTTTTT.

The rearrangement joins TRBV6-6 to TRBJ2-2, with TRBD2 matching 9 bases. The trim removed 2 bases at V and 5 bases at J, leaving 3 bases unmatched. Germline V CDR1 and CDR2: MNHNY, SVGAGI (reference sequence). The CDR3 totals 15 residues. This chain's CDR3 is CASSYIAGDTGELFF. CDR3 coding DNA: TGTGCCAGCAGTTACATAGCGGGAGATACCGGGGAGCTGTTTTTT.

This clone was found once. The rearrangement links TRBV9 to TRBJ2-7; 8 bases map to TRBD2. Germline lookup yields CDR1 SGDLS and CDR2 YYNGEE. V lost 0 bases and J lost 5; bases outside the gene matches: 7. CDR3 length equals 15 residues. CDR3 in amino acids: CASSVGDGRADEQYF. CDR3 nucleotide sequence: TGTGCCAGCAGCGTAGGTGACGGGAGGGCCGACGAGCAGTACTTC. Full variable domain (remainder filled in from reference TRBV9 and TRBJ2-7): DSGVTQTPKHLITATGQRVTLRCSPRSGDLSVYWYQQSLDQGLQFLIQYYNGEERAKGNILERFSAQQFPDLHSELNLSSLELGDSALYFCASSVGDGRADEQYFGPGTRLTVT.

The chain is built from TRBV12-5 and TRBJ2-5, with D possibly being TRBD1 (8 bases). V lost 2 bases and J lost 3, with 13 bases in between. Germline V gene sequence: CDR1 LGHNT, CDR2 FRNRAP. The CDR3 loop spans 15 amino acids. CDR3 in amino acids: CASGLRQGREETQYF. As DNA, the CDR3 is TGTGCTAGTGGTTTGAGACAGGGGAGGGAAGAGACCCAGTACTTC.

The chain recombines TRBV19 with TRBJ2-7, with 8 bases matching TRBD1. CDR3 length: 15 residues. CDR1 and CDR2 from the germline V gene are LNHDA and SQIVND (reference sequence). The V gene end was trimmed by 5 bases and the J gene end by 3 bases; junction bases not matched to a gene: 9. CDR3 coding DNA: TGTGCCAGTAGTGGAGGACAGGGTAAGGTCTACGAGCAGTACTTC. Its translation is CASSGGQGKVYEQYF. The whole variable domain, remainder taken from reference TRBV19 and TRBJ2-7, is DGGITQSPKYLFRKEGQNVTLSCEQNLNHDAMYWYRQDPGQGLRLIYYSQIVNDFQKGDIAEGYSVSREKKESFPLTVTSAQKNPTAFYLCASSGGQGKVYEQYFGPGTRLTVT.

V is TRBV6-5 and J is TRBJ2-5; 10 positions match TRBD2. Per the germline V gene, CDR1 is MNHEY and CDR2 is SVGAGI. After removal of 5 bases from V and 5 bases from J, the junction contained 8 bases not matched to a gene. The CDR3 covers 15 residues. The CDR3 protein is CASSPGLAGVETQYF. In DNA form, the CDR3 reads TGTGCCAGCAGTCCCGGGCTAGCGGGAGTTGAGACCCAGTACTTC.

The genes are TRBV28 and TRBJ1-2; D is possibly TRBD1 (6 bases). The germline V gene has CDR1 MDHEN and CDR2 SYDVKM. The V and J ends lost 3 bases and 4 bases respectively, with 12 bases between them. The CDR3 has 14 amino acids. The CDR3 bases are TGTGCCAGCAGTTTCCTCGGCAGGGGCTATGGCTACACCTTC. Protein sequence: CASSFLGRGYGYTF.

CDR3: CASSQPGTEFTGELFF. DNA for the CDR3: TGTGCCAGCAGCCAACCCGGGACGGAATTCACCGGGGAGCTGTTTTTT. The V call is TRBV6-6, the J call TRBJ2-2; D possibly matches TRBD1 or TRBD2 (5 bases each). The CDR3 loop spans 16 amino acids. V shed 6 bases and J shed 4 bases, with 18 bases lying between them. Germline CDR1 and CDR2: MNHNY and SVGAGI (reference sequence).

The chain couples TRBV5-1 to TRBJ2-2; unclear D gene. V lost 1 base and J 2 bases, leaving 0 bases between the germline ends. The germline V gene has CDR1 SGHRS and CDR2 YFSETQ. The CDR3 spans 12 residues. Here the CDR3 reads CASSLNTGELFF. The CDR3 DNA reads as TGCGCCAGCAGCTTGAACACCGGGGAGCTGTTTTTT.

This clone has only one observation. V gene TRBV7-8 combines with J gene TRBJ2-1; 13 bases fit TRBD2. The CDR3 has 16 residues. With V trimmed by 5 bases and J by 5 bases, 6 bases remained unmatched. Germline loops: CDR1 SGHVS, CDR2 FQNEAQ. CDR3 residues: CASSPPGLAGNNEQFF. CDR3 coding DNA: TGTGCCAGCAGCCCACCGGGACTAGCGGGGAACAATGAGCAGTTCTTC.

The gene calls are TRBV11-2 and TRBJ2-1, with D uncertain. Between the trimmed V and J ends, which lost 1 base and 13 bases, there was a span of 14 bases. This CDR3 contains 13 residues. Germline V gene data show CDR1 as SGHAT and CDR2 as FQNNGV. CDR3: CASSLAGRPEQFF. The CDR3 DNA sequence: TGTGCCAGCAGCTTAGCCGGACGTCCTGAACAGTTCTTC.

This chain connects TRBV10-3 to TRBJ2-1; the match to TRBD2 covers 13 bases. V was clipped by 2 bases and J by 15 bases; unmatched bases: 4. Germline V gene data show CDR1 as ENHRY and CDR2 as SYGVKD. The CDR3 length is 13 residues. This CDR3 is CAISETLAGGVFF. CDR3 DNA sequence: TGTGCCATCAGTGAGACACTAGCGGGAGGGGTGTTCTTC.

The chain is built from TRBV18 and TRBJ2-5, with D unresolved. CDR3 length: 15 amino acids. V was shortened by 3 bases and J by 2 bases, with 13 bases between the two germline ends. Looked up from germline, CDR1 is KGHSH and CDR2 is LQKENI. The CDR3 sequence: CASSPVVAVQETQYF. CDR3 coding DNA: TGTGCCAGCTCACCGGTCGTAGCTGTACAAGAGACCCAGTACTTC.

This chain links TRBV6-1 with TRBJ2-7; D is undetermined. Germline assignment: CDR1 MNHNS and CDR2 SASEGT. V gave up 6 bases and J gave up 0 bases, with 3 bases separating them. The CDR3 length is 11 residues. CDR3 protein: CASRVSYEQYF. CDR3 nucleotides: TGTGCCAGCAGGGTCTCCTACGAGCAGTACTTC.

V and J are TRBV4-1 and TRBJ2-7; D gene unclear. The CDR3 length is 14 residues. Germline V CDR1 and CDR2: MGHRA, YSYEKL. V lost 1 base and J lost 2, with 9 bases in between. Here the CDR3 DNA reads TGCGCCAGCAGCCAAGTTACCCCCGCCTACGAGCAGTACTTC. The encoded protein is CASSQVTPAYEQYF.

The rearrangement joins TRBV5-1 to TRBJ2-5; 11 positions agree with TRBD2. V trimming: 0 bases; J trimming: 3 bases; junction bases outside the gene matches: 4. Germline CDR1 SGHRS, CDR2 YFSETQ. The CDR3 runs to 16 residues. CDR3: CASSLGLGLAEETQYF. The CDR3, as DNA: TGCGCCAGCAGCTTGGGCTTGGGACTAGCGGAAGAGACCCAGTACTTC.

V is TRBV4-3 and J is TRBJ2-7; 8 bases map to TRBD2. This CDR3 comprises 14 residues. Germline CDR1 LGHNA, CDR2 YSLEER. With V trimmed by 5 bases and J by 3 bases, 6 bases remained unmatched. The DNA for the CDR3 is TGCGCCAGCAGCTCCACCGGGACTAGCTACGAGCAGTACTTC. Amino acid sequence: CASSSTGTSYEQYF.